This T cell receptor beta chain was captured in a study of cytomegalovirus exposure and HLA in healthy donors. Study-level results: Reports credit the classifier with highly specific, highly sensitive diagnosis of cytomegalovirus status. Testing in vitro showed three CMV-associated chains specific for CMV antigens. In a later analysis, common viral pathogens appeared linked to several of the most significant clusters. Earlier analysis yielded a pattern in which most TCR beta V segments were productive about 87% or about 30% of the time.

Primers included in the PCR were 60 Vbeta and 13 Jbeta primers. Repertoires were generated with immunoSEQ multiplex PCR, while TCRdb's copy carries only in-frame clones and drops some. The sample yields around 170,000 clones, approximately 75% seen once. On this clone itself: Its target is unknown.

The V end was cut by 0 bases, the J end by 1 base, with 16 bases between. The CDR3 runs to 18 residues. Germline V gives CDR1 SGHRS, CDR2 YFSETQ. Sequenced material: PBMCs. The source of this sequence is a girl aged 5 to 17 in good health and CMV-seronegative. The chain links TRBV5-1 to TRBJ2-2; D might be TRBD1 (6 bases). CDR3 DNA: TGCGCCAGCAGCTTGGCCCTTTGGACAGAGAAGAACACCGGGGAGCTGTTTTTT. As protein: CASSLALWTEKNTGELFF.